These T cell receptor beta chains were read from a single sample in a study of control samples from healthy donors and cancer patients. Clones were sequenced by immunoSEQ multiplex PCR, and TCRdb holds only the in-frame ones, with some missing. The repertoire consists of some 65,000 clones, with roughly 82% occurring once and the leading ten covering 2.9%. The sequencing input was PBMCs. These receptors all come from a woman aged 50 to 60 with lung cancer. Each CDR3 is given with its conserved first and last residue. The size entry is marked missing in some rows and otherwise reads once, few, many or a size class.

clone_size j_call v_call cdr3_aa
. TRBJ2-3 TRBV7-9 CASSLGAGGTDTQYF
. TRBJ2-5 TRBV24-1 CATSDGGGTETQYF
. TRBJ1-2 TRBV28 CASIKGGTNYGYTF
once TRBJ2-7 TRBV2 CASSEALLGEQYF
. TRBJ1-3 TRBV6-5 CASSRSAGNTIYF
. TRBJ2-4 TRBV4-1 CASSQVLGNIQYF
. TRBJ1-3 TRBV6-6 CASSSGTTGNTIYF
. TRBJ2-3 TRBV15 CATSTLAGGPTDTQYF
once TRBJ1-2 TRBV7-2 CASSLSSVYGYTF
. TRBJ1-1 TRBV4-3 CASSQDRSSGWTEAFF
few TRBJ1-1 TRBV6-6 CASSYPDAEAFF
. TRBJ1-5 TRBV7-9 CASSPGVGQPQHF